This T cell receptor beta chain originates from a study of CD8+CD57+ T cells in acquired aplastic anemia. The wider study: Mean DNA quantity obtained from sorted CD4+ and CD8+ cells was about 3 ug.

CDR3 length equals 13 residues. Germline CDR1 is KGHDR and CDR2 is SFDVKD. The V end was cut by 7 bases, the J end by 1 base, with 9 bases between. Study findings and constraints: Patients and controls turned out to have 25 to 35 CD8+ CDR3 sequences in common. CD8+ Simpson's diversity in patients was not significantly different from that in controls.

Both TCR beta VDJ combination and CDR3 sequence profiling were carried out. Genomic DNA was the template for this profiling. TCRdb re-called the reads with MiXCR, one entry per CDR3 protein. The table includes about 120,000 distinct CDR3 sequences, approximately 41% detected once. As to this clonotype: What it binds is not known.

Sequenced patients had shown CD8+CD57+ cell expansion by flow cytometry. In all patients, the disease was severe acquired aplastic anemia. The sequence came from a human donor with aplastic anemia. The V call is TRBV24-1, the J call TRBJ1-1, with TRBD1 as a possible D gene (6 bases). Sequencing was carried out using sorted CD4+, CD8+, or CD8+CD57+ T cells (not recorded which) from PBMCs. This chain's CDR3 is CATRDRRNTEAFF. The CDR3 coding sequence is TGTGCCACCAGAGACAGGAGGAACACTGAAGCTTTCTTT.